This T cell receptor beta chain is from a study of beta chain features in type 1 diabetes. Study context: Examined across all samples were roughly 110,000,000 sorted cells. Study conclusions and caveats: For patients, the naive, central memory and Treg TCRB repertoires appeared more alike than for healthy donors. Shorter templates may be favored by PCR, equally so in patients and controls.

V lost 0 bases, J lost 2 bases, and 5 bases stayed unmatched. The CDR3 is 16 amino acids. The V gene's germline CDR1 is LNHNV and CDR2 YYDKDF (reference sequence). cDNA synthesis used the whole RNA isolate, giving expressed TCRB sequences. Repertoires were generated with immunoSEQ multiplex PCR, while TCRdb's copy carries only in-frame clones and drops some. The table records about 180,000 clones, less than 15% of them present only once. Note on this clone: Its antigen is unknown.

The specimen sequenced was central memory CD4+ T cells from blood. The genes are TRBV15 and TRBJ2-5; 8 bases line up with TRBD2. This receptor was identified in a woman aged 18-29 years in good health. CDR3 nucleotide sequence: TGTGCCACCAGCAGAGACCTTAGCGGGGTTCAAGAGACCCAGTACTTC. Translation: CATSRDLSGVQETQYF.